Each of the 11 T cell receptor beta chains below was sequenced from the same sample in a study of pediatric ulcerative colitis. The table came from immunoSEQ multiplex PCR; TCRdb's copy has only in-frame clones and leaves some out. The sample has 10,000 or so clones, over 70% seen once. Sequenced material: blood. The receptors come from a girl aged 10-17 years with moderate ulcerative colitis.

This clone came up once. The chain is built from TRBV7-3 and TRBJ2-5; TRBD2 matches at 12 bases. Trimming cost V 4 bases and J 2 bases; bases outside gene matches: 5. The CDR3 is made up of 16 amino acids. Per germline, CDR1 SGHTA and CDR2 FQGTGA. CDR3 in amino acids: CASSYPLAGGQETQYF. The CDR3 DNA reads as TGTGCCAGCAGCTACCCACTAGCGGGAGGACAAGAGACCCAGTACTTC.

The V gene is TRBV7-9, the J gene TRBJ2-5; D is uncertain. The CDR3 extends over 14 amino acids. The V gene's germline CDR1 is SEHNR and CDR2 FQNEAQ (reference sequence). Trimming took off 4 bases at V and 5 bases at J, with 14 bases between the two ends. The CDR3, as DNA: TGTGCCAGCAGCTCCTCCGGACCTGGGGAGACCCAGTACTTC. Translating gives CASSSSGPGETQYF.

This sequence joins TRBV15 and TRBJ1-2, with no clear D. Germline values: CDR1 LNHNV, CDR2 YYDKDF (reference sequence). The CDR3 runs 13 residues. V was shortened by 0 bases and J by 4 bases, with 6 bases between the two germline ends. This CDR3 reads CATSRDNGYGYTF. CDR3 nucleotides: TGTGCCACCAGCAGAGATAACGGCTATGGCTACACCTTC.

This chain joins TRBV14 and TRBJ2-7; D possibly corresponds to TRBD2 (5 bases). CDR1 SGHDN and CDR2 FVKESK come from the germline V gene. Trimming left V 1 base short and J 6 bases short, with 7 bases between. CDR3 size: 12 residues. CDR3 sequence: CASSQVAGEQYF. In nucleotides, the CDR3 is TGTGCCAGCAGCCAAGTGGCGGGCGAGCAGTACTTC.

The chain joins TRBV7-9 to TRBJ1-5; no firm D call. Between the trimmed V and J ends, which lost 1 base and 3 bases, there was a span of 7 bases. This CDR3 comprises 14 residues. Looked up from germline, CDR1 is SEHNR and CDR2 is FQNEAQ (reference sequence). CDR3 coding DNA: TGTGCCAGCAGCTTAGACGGGGTCAATCAGCCCCAGCATTTT. This translates into CASSLDGVNQPQHF.

The rearrangement joins TRBV2 to TRBJ1-4; tentative D call: TRBD1 (6 bases). The CDR3 is made up of 15 amino acids. CDR1 and CDR2 (germline): SNHLY, FYNNEI. Trimming took 1 base from V and 8 from J, leaving 14 bases between them. CDR3 protein: CASSEVGARGEKLFF. In nucleotides, the CDR3 is TGTGCCAGCAGTGAAGTGGGGGCAAGAGGGGAAAAACTGTTTTTT.

The chain is built from TRBV7-9 and TRBJ1-2; 8 nucleotides agree with TRBD1. Germline lookup yields CDR1 SEHNR and CDR2 FQNEAQ (reference sequence). The CDR3 has 18 residues. V was pared by 3 bases and J by 3 bases, with 15 bases of the junction left unmatched. CDR3 protein: CASSFWTGNLFSDYGYTF. In DNA form, the CDR3 reads TGTGCCAGCAGCTTTTGGACAGGGAATTTATTTTCGGACTATGGCTACACCTTC.

The chain carries TRBV5-3 and TRBJ2-1; TRBD2 matches 10 bases. TRBV5-3 is annotated as an ORF whose role is uncertain. Trimming at V came to 1 base and at J to 8 bases, leaving 9 bases not matched to a gene. CDR3 size: 16 residues. The CDR3 DNA sequence: TGTGCCAGAAGCTTGACGGCCCTAGCGGGAGTGCATGAGCAGTTCTTC. This translates into CARSLTALAGVHEQFF.

V is TRBV5-6 and J is TRBJ2-3; 8 bases map to TRBD1. Germline CDR1 is SGHDT and CDR2 is YYEEEE. V shed 3 bases, J shed 2 bases, and the junction held 8 bases outside the gene matches. CDR3 size: 16 residues. CDR3 region: CASSWGRGRVTDTQYF. The CDR3, as DNA: TGTGCCAGCAGCTGGGGCAGGGGGCGAGTCACAGATACGCAGTATTTT.

This chain links TRBV2 with TRBJ1-3; no reliable D call. CDR1 is SNHLY and CDR2 is FYNNEI in the germline V gene. The germline V and J ends were trimmed by 5 bases and 4 bases, with 15 bases remaining between them. This CDR3 region has 15 residues. This chain's CDR3 is CASSQDFAGGNTIYF. CDR3 coding DNA: TGTGCCAGCAGTCAGGACTTCGCGGGAGGAAACACCATATATTTT. The variable domain in full, with the rest retrieved from reference TRBV2 and TRBJ1-3, is EPEVTQTPSHQVTQMGQEVILRCVPISNHLYFYWYRQILGQKVEFLVSFYNNEISEKSEIFDDQFSVERPDGSNFTLKIRSTKLEDSAMYFCASSQDFAGGNTIYFGEGSWLTVV.

The chain links TRBV25-1 to TRBJ2-3; perhaps TRBD1 as D (5 bases). Germline V CDR1 and CDR2: MGHDK, SYGVNS. The V and J ends lost 1 base and 1 base respectively, with 9 bases between them. This CDR3 has 15 residues. CDR3 loop: CASSESIGGTDTQYF. The DNA of the CDR3 is TGTGCCAGCAGTGAATCGATAGGGGGCACAGATACGCAGTATTTT.